This T cell receptor (beta chain) was sequenced for a study of T cell changes during pregnancy in multiple sclerosis. Libraries were prepared by immunoSEQ multiplex PCR; TCRdb keeps only in-frame clonotypes and omits some of them. The sample consists of approximately 74,000 clones, approximately 90% of them appearing once. V lost 7 bases and J 6 bases, leaving 24 bases between the germline ends. Germline CDR1 reads ENHRY; CDR2 reads SYGVKD. CDR3 length: 16 residues. The specimen was peripheral blood, collected before pregnancy. V gene TRBV10-3 combines with J gene TRBJ1-2, with D maybe TRBD1 (6 bases). This receptor was obtained from a female donor with multiple sclerosis, enrolled in a pregnancy study. CDR3 DNA sequence: TGTGCCATCACCCGGGGGGGCAGGGTCGGCCCCAATGGCTACACCTTC. It specifies CAITRGGRVGPNGYTF.